Presented here are 25 T cell receptor beta chains from one specimen sequenced in a study of cytomegalovirus exposure and HLA in healthy donors. PCR used 60 Vbeta primers and 13 Jbeta primers. Data came from immunoSEQ multiplex PCR; TCRdb stores just in-frame clones and leaves some out. The sample has roughly 60,000 clones; 65% to 75% are singletons. Sequencing used PBMCs. The receptor set was obtained from a woman aged 25 to 45 in good health and CMV-seronegative.

CDR3 sequence reads: CASSLAGRTGELFF. CDR3 in DNA: TGTGCCAGCAGCTTAGCCGGGAGGACCGGGGAGCTGTTTTTT. V usage is TRBV7-9 and J usage is TRBJ2-2; 7 nucleotides match TRBD2. CDR1 is SEHNR, CDR2 FQNEAQ, per germline (reference sequence). The V and J ends lost 0 bases and 5 bases, in that order; junction bases with no gene match: 0. This CDR3 comprises 14 residues.

This chain links TRBV28 with TRBJ1-2, with 7 positions matching TRBD1. Germline V gene sequence: CDR1 MDHEN, CDR2 SYDVKM. The CDR3 totals 14 residues. With V trimmed by 7 bases and J by 6 bases, 11 bases remained unmatched. The CDR3 DNA is TGTGCCAGCAATCCCACAGGACAGGTACATGGCTACACCTTC. This encodes CASNPTGQVHGYTF.

This clone was counted a few times. V and J are TRBV19 and TRBJ2-7; TRBD2 matches 8 bases. The CDR3 is 14 amino acids. V dropped 4 bases and J dropped 2; count of bases not matched to a gene: 4. Germline V gives CDR1 LNHDA, CDR2 SQIVND (reference sequence). The CDR3 reads CASSTPGLAYEQYF. DNA for the CDR3: TGTGCCAGTAGTACCCCGGGACTAGCCTACGAGCAGTACTTC.

The chain is built from TRBV4-2 and TRBJ2-5; no clear D gene. In germline, CDR1 is LGHNA, CDR2 YNFKEQ. The V gene lost 3 bases and the J gene lost 2 bases, with 22 bases spanning the gap. The CDR3 is 18 residues long. In DNA form, the CDR3 reads TGTGCCAGCAGCCACCTAAACAACAATAGAGGCACACAAGAGACCCAGTACTTC. Translation gives CASSHLNNNRGTQETQYF.

The V call is TRBV10-3, the J call TRBJ2-3; D not certain. V lost 3 bases to trimming and J lost 9 bases, with 7 bases between them. This CDR3 spans 11 amino acids. CDR1 ENHRY and CDR2 SYGVKD come from the germline V gene. The DNA of the CDR3 is TGTGCCATCAGTGATCCCGGGACGCAGTATTTT. The encoded protein is CAISDPGTQYF.

This clone has just one count. The chain combines TRBV4-1 with TRBJ2-2; D ambiguous. Germline CDR1 is MGHRA and CDR2 is YSYEKL. CDR3 length: 13 residues. V dropped 0 bases and J dropped 7 bases, with 6 bases sitting between them. DNA of the CDR3: TGCGCCAGCAGCCAAGATCCTTACGGGGAGCTGTTTTTT. It codes for CASSQDPYGELFF.

The gene calls are TRBV6-1 and TRBJ2-7; D might be TRBD2 (6 bases). The V gene's germline CDR1 is MNHNS and CDR2 SASEGT. The CDR3 totals 14 residues. Trimming left V 2 bases short and J 6 bases short, with 14 bases between. In DNA, the CDR3 is TGTGCCAGCAGTGAATCCTTGGGACTGGGCGAGCAGTACTTC. Its protein is CASSESLGLGEQYF.

This clone was seen a single time. One junction end disagrees with the germline gene, perhaps due to a read error. The chain has TRBV7-9 and TRBJ1-1, with D hard to call. Germline-derived CDR1 and CDR2 are SEHNR and FQNEAQ (reference sequence). The CDR3 is made up of 15 amino acids. The CDR3 region is CSSSLGAVKDTEAFF. The DNA for the CDR3 is TGTTCCAGCAGCTTAGGAGCGGTTAAGGACACTGAAGCTTTCTTT.

J is TRBJ2-3 and V is TRBV4-3, with D possibly matching TRBD1 (5 bases). The CDR3 spans 16 residues. V was trimmed by 0 bases and J by 2 bases, leaving 12 bases between them. Per germline, CDR1 LGHNA and CDR2 YSLEER. Written as DNA, the CDR3 is TGCGCCAGCAGCCAAGATCGTGGCAGGGCCACAGATACGCAGTATTTT. This translates into CASSQDRGRATDTQYF.

This clone was seen only once. The chain couples TRBV6-4 to TRBJ1-5, with a weak D call TRBD1 (5 bases). From germline, CDR1 is MRHNA and CDR2 SNTAGT. Trimming pared 2 bases from V and 4 bases from J, leaving 9 bases between. The CDR3 consists of 14 residues. The CDR3 coding sequence is TGTGCCAGCAGTGACGTTGCAGGGAATCAGCCCCAGCATTTT. Its translation is CASSDVAGNQPQHF.

V is TRBV4-1 and J is TRBJ2-1; 9 bases match TRBD2. V gave up 1 base and J gave up 7 bases; unmatched junction bases: 5. Germline V CDR1 and CDR2: MGHRA, YSYEKL. This CDR3 is built from 15 residues. CDR3 amino acids: CASSQGQLAGNEQFF. Here the CDR3 DNA reads TGCGCCAGCAGCCAAGGTCAGCTAGCGGGAAATGAGCAGTTCTTC.

The V and J genes are TRBV6-1 and TRBJ2-3, with D possibly TRBD2 on 5 matching bases. The CDR3 is made up of 15 amino acids. The V gene lost 3 bases and the J gene lost 1 base, with 11 bases spanning the gap. In germline, CDR1 is MNHNS, CDR2 SASEGT. The CDR3 nucleotides read TGTGCCAGCAGTGATGGAGGACTTGGCACAGATACGCAGTATTTT. This sequence encodes CASSDGGLGTDTQYF.

The chain joins TRBV6-5 to TRBJ2-7; TRBD1 aligns across 9 bases. This CDR3 has 14 residues. With 4 bases clipped from V and 3 bases from J, the junction kept 4 bases outside the gene matches. Germline values: CDR1 MNHEY, CDR2 SVGAGI. CDR3 loop: CASSSMGQGYEQYV. The CDR3 DNA is TGTGCCAGCAGTTCTATGGGACAGGGCTACGAGCAGTACGTC.

This clone was found a few times. The V call is TRBV7-2, the J call TRBJ1-3; no definite D call. Germline CDR1 reads SGHTA; CDR2 reads FQGNSA. CDR3 length: 12 amino acids. The V gene lost 1 base and the J gene lost 4 bases, with 2 bases spanning the gap. CDR3 nucleotides: TGTGCCAGCAGCTTAGTAGGAAACACCATATATTTT. Protein sequence: CASSLVGNTIYF.

This clone was counted once. This chain joins TRBV6-6 and TRBJ2-1, with 7 bases lining up with TRBD2. Trimming at V came to 5 bases and at J to 4 bases, leaving 8 bases not matched to a gene. Germline CDR1 reads MNHNY; CDR2 reads SVGAGI (reference sequence). The CDR3 covers 15 residues. The CDR3 DNA sequence: TGTGCCAGCAGTCGTGGGCGGGAGAGTTACAATGAGCAGTTCTTC. It is translated as CASSRGRESYNEQFF.

This clone was counted only a few times. The rearrangement links TRBV6-5 to TRBJ1-4; 7 nucleotides match TRBD1. Germline V gene data show CDR1 as MNHEY and CDR2 as SVGAGI. CDR3 length equals 14 residues. With 6 bases clipped from V and 8 bases from J, the junction kept 9 bases outside the gene matches. CDR3 sequence: CASRRDRDREKLFF. CDR3 nucleotide sequence: TGTGCCAGCAGACGTGACAGGGACCGAGAAAAACTGTTTTTT.

The V call is TRBV2, the J call TRBJ1-4; 10 bases are a match to TRBD1. The V and J ends lost 4 bases and 6 bases, in that order; junction bases with no gene match: 2. This CDR3 region has 14 residues. CDR1 and CDR2 (germline): SNHLY, FYNNEI. The DNA for the CDR3 is TGTGCCAGCAGTGGACAGGGGGCATATGAAAAACTGTTTTTT. Amino acids: CASSGQGAYEKLFF.

V gene TRBV10-2 combines with J gene TRBJ2-1; possible D gene TRBD2, 6 bases. Looked up from germline, CDR1 is WSHSY and CDR2 is SAAADI. V lost 10 bases to trimming and J lost 1 base, with 17 bases between them. The CDR3 runs to 15 residues. This chain's CDR3 is CATSDGSWSYNEQFF. The CDR3 DNA sequence: TGCGCCACCTCCGACGGGAGCTGGTCCTACAATGAGCAGTTCTTC.

V gene TRBV2 combines with J gene TRBJ1-4, with TRBD1 identical over 7 bases. The CDR3 has 15 residues. V lost 6 bases, J lost 7 bases, and 11 bases stayed unmatched. Germline assignment: CDR1 SNHLY and CDR2 FYNNEI. This CDR3 reads CASRKQGIVGEKLFF. CDR3 bases: TGTGCCAGCAGAAAACAGGGGATCGTGGGTGAAAAACTGTTTTTT.

The V gene is TRBV27, the J gene TRBJ1-5; unclear D gene. Germline V gene lookup returns CDR1 MNHEY and CDR2 SMNVEV (reference sequence). Trimming took off 0 bases at V and 8 bases at J, with 14 bases between the two ends. The CDR3 is 15 amino acids. In nucleotides, the CDR3 is TGTGCCAGCAGTTTATCACTTGGGCGCATTGAGCCCCAGCATTTT. Its protein product is CASSLSLGRIEPQHF.

The chain uses TRBV4-1 and TRBJ1-2; D not resolved. Germline CDR1 MGHRA, CDR2 YSYEKL. Trimming removed 0 bases from V and 0 bases from J, with 11 bases in between. The CDR3 sequence is 16 residues long. CDR3 sequence reads: CASSQDFSIANYGYTF. CDR3 DNA: TGCGCCAGCAGCCAAGATTTTTCCATAGCTAACTATGGCTACACCTTC.

This chain connects TRBV19 to TRBJ1-1; D unresolved. The germline V gene has CDR1 LNHDA and CDR2 SQIVND (reference sequence). There are 13 residues in the CDR3. V was pared by 7 bases and J by 5 bases, with 14 bases between. The CDR3 reads CASTRVTGTEAFF. The CDR3 nucleotides are TGTGCCAGTACCCGGGTGACGGGTACTGAAGCTTTCTTT. The full variable domain, with the rest looked up from reference TRBV19 and TRBJ1-1, is DGGITQSPKYLFRKEGQNVTLSCEQNLNHDAMYWYRQDPGQGLRLIYYSQIVNDFQKGDIAEGYSVSREKKESFPLTVTSAQKNPTAFYLCASTRVTGTEAFFGQGTRLTVV.

In its sample, this clone was seen a few times. This CDR3 is also generated by other DNA sequences in the sample. V and J are TRBV19 and TRBJ1-2; D uncertain. The CDR3 totals 14 residues. V lost 4 bases, J lost 8 bases, and 17 bases lay in between. Germline CDR1 reads LNHDA; CDR2 reads SQIVND (reference sequence). The CDR3 coding sequence is TGTGCCAGTAGTAAAGAAGAGGCGGCCTACGGCTACACCTTC. Translation gives CASSKEEAAYGYTF.

The rearrangement links TRBV7-6 to TRBJ1-2; TRBD1 matches at 9 bases. The CDR3 is made up of 15 amino acids. V was pared by 5 bases and J by 7 bases, with 11 bases of the junction left unmatched. CDR1 is SGHVS and CDR2 is FNYEAQ in the germline V gene. CDR3 residues: CASSRSGQGGFGYTF. The CDR3 bases are TGTGCCAGCAGCCGATCGGGACAGGGTGGGTTTGGCTACACCTTC.

The chain has TRBV5-6 and TRBJ2-3; the match to TRBD2 covers 9 bases. The CDR3 is 14 amino acids. V was clipped by 2 bases and J by 6 bases; unmatched bases: 4. The germline V gene encodes CDR1 SGHDT and CDR2 YYEEEE. The CDR3 loop is CASSFSGSGDTQYF. Here the CDR3 DNA reads TGTGCCAGCAGCTTTAGCGGGAGTGGCGATACGCAGTATTTT.